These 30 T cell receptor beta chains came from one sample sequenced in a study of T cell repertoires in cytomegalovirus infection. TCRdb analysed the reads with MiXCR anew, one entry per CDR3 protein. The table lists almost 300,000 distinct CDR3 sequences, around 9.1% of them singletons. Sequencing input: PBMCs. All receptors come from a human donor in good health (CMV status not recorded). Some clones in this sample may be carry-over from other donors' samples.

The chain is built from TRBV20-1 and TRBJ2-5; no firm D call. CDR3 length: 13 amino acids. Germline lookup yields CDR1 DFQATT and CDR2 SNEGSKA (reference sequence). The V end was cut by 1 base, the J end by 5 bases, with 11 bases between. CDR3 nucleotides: TGCAGTGCTAGAGTAGTAGTTTGGGAGACCCAGTACTTC. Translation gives CSARVVVWETQYF.

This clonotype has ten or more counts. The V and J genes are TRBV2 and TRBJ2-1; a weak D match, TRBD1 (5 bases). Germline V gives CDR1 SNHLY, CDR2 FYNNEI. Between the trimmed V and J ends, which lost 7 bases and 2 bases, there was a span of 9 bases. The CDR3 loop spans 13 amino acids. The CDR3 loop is CASIRTTYNEQFF. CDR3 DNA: TGTGCCAGCATTCGGACAACCTACAATGAGCAGTTCTTC.

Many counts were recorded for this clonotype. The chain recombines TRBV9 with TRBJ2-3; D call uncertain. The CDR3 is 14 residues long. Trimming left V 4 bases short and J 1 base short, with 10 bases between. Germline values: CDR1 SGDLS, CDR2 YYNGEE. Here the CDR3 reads CASSYRPRTDTQYF. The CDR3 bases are TGTGCCAGCAGCTACCGGCCTCGCACAGATACGCAGTATTTT.

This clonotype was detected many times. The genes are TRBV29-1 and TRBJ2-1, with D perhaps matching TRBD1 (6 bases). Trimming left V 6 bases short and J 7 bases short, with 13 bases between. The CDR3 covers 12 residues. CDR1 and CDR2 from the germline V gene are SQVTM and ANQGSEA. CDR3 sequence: CSVQQGANEQFF. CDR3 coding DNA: TGCAGCGTGCAACAGGGCGCGAATGAGCAGTTCTTC.

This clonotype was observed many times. CDR3 sequence reads: CSAPGQGADTQYF. CDR3 DNA sequence: TGCAGTGCTCCGGGACAGGGGGCAGATACGCAGTATTTT. The chain has TRBV20-1 and TRBJ2-3; 11 bases match TRBD1. The CDR3 spans 13 residues. The germline CDR1 and CDR2 sequences are DFQATT and SNEGSKA (reference sequence). V shed 5 bases and J 4 bases; nucleotides not matched to a gene: 2.

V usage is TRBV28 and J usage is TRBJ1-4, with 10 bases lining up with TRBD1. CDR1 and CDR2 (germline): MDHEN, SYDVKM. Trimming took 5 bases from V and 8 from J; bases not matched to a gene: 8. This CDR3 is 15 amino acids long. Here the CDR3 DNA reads TGTGCCAGCAGTCCCCCCGGGACAGGGGCGGAAAAACTGTTTTTT. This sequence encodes CASSPPGTGAEKLFF.

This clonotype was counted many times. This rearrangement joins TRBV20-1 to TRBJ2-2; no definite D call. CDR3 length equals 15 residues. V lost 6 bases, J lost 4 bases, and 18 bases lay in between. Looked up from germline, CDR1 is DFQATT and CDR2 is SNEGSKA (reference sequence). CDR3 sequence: CSAQGPASPTGELFF. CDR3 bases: TGCAGTGCGCAAGGTCCCGCGAGTCCCACCGGGGAGCTGTTTTTT.

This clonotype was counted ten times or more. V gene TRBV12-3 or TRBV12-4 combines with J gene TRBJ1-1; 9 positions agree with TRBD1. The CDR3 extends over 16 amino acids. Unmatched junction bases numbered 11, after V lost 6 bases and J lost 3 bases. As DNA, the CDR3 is TGTGCCAGCAGCCCCTACAGGGGGCGCAAGGACACTGAAGCTTTCTTT. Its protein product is CASSPYRGRKDTEAFF.

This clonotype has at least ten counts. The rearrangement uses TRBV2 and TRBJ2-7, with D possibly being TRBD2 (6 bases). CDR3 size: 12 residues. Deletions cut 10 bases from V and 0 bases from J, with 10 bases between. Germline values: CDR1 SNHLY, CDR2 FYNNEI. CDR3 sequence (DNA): TGTGCCACCTCGGGGGACTCCTACGAGCAGTACTTC. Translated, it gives CATSGDSYEQYF.

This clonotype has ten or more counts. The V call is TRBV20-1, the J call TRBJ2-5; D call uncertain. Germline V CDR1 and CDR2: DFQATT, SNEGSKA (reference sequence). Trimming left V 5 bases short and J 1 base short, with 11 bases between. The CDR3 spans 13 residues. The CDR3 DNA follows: TGCAGTGCTCCCGACCCCTTCCAAGAGACCCAGTACTTC. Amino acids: CSAPDPFQETQYF.

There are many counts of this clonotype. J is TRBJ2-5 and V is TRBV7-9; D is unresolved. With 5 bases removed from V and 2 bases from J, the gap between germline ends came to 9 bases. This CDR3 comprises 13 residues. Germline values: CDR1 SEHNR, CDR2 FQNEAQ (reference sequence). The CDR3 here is CASSLDAQETQYF. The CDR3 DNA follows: TGTGCCAGCAGCCTGGACGCACAAGAGACCCAGTACTTC.

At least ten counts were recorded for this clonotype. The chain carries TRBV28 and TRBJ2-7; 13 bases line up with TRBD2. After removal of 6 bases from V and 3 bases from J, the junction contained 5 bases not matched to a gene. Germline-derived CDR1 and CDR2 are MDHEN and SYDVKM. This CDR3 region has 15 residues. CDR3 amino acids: CASSSGLAGNYEQYV. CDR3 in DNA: TGTGCCAGCAGCTCGGGACTAGCGGGGAACTACGAGCAGTACGTC.

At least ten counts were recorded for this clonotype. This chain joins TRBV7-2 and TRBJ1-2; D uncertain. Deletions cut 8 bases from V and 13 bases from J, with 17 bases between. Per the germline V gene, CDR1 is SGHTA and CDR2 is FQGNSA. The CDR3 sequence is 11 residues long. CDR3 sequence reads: CASATDRAGTF. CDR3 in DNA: TGTGCCAGCGCAACAGACCGGGCGGGCACCTTC.

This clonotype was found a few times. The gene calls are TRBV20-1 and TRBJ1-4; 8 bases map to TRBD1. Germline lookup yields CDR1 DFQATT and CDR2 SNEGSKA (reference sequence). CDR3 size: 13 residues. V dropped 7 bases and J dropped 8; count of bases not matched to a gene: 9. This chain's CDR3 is CSVETGDREKLFF. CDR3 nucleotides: TGCAGTGTCGAGACAGGGGATCGGGAAAAACTGTTTTTT.

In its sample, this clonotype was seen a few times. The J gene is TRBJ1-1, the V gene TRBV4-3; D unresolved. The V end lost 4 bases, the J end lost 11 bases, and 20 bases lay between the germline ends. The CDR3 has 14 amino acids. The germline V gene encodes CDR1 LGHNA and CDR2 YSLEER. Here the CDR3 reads CASSPMEGGSWAFF. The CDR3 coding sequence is TGCGCCAGCAGCCCCATGGAGGGAGGCTCGTGGGCTTTCTTT.

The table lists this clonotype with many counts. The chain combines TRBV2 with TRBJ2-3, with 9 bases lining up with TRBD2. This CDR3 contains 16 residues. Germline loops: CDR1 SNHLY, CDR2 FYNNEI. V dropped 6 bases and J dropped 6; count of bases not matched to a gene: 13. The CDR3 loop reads CASRWEAGGSTDTQYF. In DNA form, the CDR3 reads TGTGCCAGCAGGTGGGAAGCGGGGGGCTCGACCGATACGCAGTATTTT. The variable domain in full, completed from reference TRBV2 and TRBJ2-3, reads EPEVTQTPSHQVTQMGQEVILRCVPISNHLYFYWYRQILGQKVEFLVSFYNNEISEKSEIFDDQFSVERPDGSNFTLKIRSTKLEDSAMYFCASRWEAGGSTDTQYFGPGTRLTVL.

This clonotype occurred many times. DNA for the CDR3: TGTGCCAGCAGCCTAGCCGGGACAGGGTCCGCCAAAAACATTCAGTACTTC. Translation gives CASSLAGTGSAKNIQYF. The J gene is TRBJ2-4, the V gene TRBV14, with 9 bases aligning to TRBD1. J lost 1 base, V lost 4 bases, and 8 bases had no gene match. CDR1 and CDR2 from the germline V gene are SGHDN and FVKESK. This CDR3 has 17 amino acids.

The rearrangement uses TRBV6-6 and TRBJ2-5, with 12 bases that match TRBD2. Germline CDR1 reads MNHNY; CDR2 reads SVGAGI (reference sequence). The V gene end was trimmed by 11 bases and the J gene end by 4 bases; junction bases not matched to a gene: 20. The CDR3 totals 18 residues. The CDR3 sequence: CAATTWEASGGAVETQYF. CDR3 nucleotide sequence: TGTGCCGCTACAACATGGGAGGCTAGCGGGGGGGCAGTAGAGACCCAGTACTTC.

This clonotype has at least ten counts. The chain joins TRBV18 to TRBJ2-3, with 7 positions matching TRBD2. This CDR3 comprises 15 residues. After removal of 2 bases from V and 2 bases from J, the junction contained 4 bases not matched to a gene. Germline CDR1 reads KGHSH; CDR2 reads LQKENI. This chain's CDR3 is CASSPLSGATDTQYF. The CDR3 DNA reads TGTGCCAGCTCACCATTGAGCGGGGCCACAGATACGCAGTATTTT.

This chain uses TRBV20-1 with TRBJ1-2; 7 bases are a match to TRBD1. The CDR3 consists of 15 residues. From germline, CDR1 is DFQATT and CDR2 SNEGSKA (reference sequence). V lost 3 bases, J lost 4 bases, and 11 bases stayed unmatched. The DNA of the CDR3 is TGCAGTGCTAGTGGAGGGGGGGGGACAGCCTATGGCTACACCTTC. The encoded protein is CSASGGGGTAYGYTF.

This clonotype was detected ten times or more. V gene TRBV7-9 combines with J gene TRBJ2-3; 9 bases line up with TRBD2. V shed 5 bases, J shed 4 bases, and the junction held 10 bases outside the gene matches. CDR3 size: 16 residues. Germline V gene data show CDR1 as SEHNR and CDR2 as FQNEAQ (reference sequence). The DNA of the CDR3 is TGTGCCAGCAGCGCGGCCCCGGGACTAGCTCCAGATACGCAGTATTTT. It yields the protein CASSAAPGLAPDTQYF.

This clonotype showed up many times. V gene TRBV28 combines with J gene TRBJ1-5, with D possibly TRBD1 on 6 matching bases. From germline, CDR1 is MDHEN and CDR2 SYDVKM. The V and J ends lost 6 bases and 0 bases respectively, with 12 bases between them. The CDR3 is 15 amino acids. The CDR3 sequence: CASRPTGNSNQPQHF. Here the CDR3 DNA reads TGTGCCAGCAGACCTACAGGGAATAGCAATCAGCCCCAGCATTTT.

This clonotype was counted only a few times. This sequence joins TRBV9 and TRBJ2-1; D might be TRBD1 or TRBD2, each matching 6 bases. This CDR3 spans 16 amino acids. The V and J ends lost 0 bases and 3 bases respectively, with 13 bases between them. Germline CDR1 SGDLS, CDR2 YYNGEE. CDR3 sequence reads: CASSVGGAPLYNEQFF. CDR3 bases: TGTGCCAGCAGCGTAGGGGGGGCCCCTCTCTACAATGAGCAGTTCTTC. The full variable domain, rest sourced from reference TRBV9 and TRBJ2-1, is DSGVTQTPKHLITATGQRVTLRCSPRSGDLSVYWYQQSLDQGLQFLIQYYNGEERAKGNILERFSAQQFPDLHSELNLSSLELGDSALYFCASSVGGAPLYNEQFFGPGTRLTVL.

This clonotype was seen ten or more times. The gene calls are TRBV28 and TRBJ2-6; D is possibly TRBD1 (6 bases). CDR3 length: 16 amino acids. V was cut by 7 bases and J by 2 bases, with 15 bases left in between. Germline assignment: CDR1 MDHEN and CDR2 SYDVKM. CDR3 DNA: TGTGCCAGCAACCAACAGGGAACCACTGGGGCCAACGTCCTGACTTTC. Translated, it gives CASNQQGTTGANVLTF.

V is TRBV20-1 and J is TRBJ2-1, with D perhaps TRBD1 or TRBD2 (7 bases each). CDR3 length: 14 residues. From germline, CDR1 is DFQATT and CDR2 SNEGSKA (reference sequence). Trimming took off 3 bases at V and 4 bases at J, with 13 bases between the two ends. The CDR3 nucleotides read TGCAGTGCTAGTCCAGGGGGAGGGTACAATGAGCAGTTCTTC. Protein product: CSASPGGGYNEQFF.

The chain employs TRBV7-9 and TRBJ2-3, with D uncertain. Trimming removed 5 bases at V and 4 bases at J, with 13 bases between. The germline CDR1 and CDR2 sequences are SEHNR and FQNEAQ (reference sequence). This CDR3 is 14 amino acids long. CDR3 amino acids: CASSPPKFADTQYF. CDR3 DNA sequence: TGTGCCAGCAGCCCCCCCAAGTTCGCAGATACGCAGTATTTT.

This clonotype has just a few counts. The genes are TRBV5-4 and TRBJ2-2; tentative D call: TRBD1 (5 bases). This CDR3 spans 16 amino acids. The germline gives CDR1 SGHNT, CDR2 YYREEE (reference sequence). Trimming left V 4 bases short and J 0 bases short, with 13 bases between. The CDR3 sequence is CASSRPDSSNTGELFF. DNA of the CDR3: TGTGCCAGCAGCCGGCCCGACAGTTCGAACACCGGGGAGCTGTTTTTT.

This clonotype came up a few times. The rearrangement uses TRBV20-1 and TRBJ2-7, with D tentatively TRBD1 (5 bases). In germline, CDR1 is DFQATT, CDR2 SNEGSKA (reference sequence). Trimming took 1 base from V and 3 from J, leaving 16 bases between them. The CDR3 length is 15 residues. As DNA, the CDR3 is TGCAGTGCTAGAGGCTCAGGGCCGCGTGTCTACGAGCAGTACTTC. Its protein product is CSARGSGPRVYEQYF.

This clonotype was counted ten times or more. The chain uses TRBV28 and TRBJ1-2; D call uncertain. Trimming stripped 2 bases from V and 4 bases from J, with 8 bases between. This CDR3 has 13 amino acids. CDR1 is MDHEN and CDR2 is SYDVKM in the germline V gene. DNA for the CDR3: TGTGCCAGCAGTTTAAGTGCCGCCTATGGCTACACCTTC. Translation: CASSLSAAYGYTF.

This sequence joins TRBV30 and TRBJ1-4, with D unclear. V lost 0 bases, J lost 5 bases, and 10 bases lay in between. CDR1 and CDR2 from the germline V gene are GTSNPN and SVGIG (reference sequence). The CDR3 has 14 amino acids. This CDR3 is CAWSVAGYNEKLFF. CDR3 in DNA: TGTGCCTGGAGTGTAGCCGGCTACAATGAAAAACTGTTTTTT. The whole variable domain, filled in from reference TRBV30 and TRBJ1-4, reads SQTIHQWPATLVQPVGSPLSLECTVEGTSNPNLYWYRQAAGRGLQLLFYSVGIGQISSEVPQNLSASRPQDRQFILSSKKLLLSDSGFYLCAWSVAGYNEKLFFGSGTQLSVL.